This T cell receptor beta chain was sequenced during a study of technical replicates of blood from a handful of donors. In germline, CDR1 is MDHEN, CDR2 SYDVKM. The length of the CDR3 is 15 residues. V lost 2 bases and J 2 bases, leaving 10 bases between the germline ends. Clones were sequenced by immunoSEQ multiplex PCR, and TCRdb holds only the in-frame ones, with some missing. The sample holds tens of thousands of clones, 95% to 98% seen once. The sequenced material came from T cells isolated from PBMCs. This TCR derives from a human donor in good health. The chain uses TRBV28 and TRBJ1-5, with TRBD1 as a possible D gene (5 bases). CDR3 sequence: CASSLRGSGNQPQHF. The CDR3 DNA sequence: TGTGCCAGCAGTTTAAGGGGCAGCGGCAATCAGCCCCAGCATTTT.